This TCR beta chain was sequenced during a study of blood T cell repertoires in COVID-19. The wider study: The United States, Italy and Spain provided the acute and convalescent COVID-19 samples. The analysed material was cDNA or gDNA that came from T cells, B-cell-depleted T cells, or PBMCs.

The germline V gene has CDR1 SGHDN and CDR2 FVKESK. The CDR3 is 17 amino acids. The ends lost 8 bases at V and 5 bases at J; junction bases unmatched: 19. As handled by the study authors: It was from reference gene primer amplification that nucleated cell counts were estimated. The repertoire was sequenced with immunoSEQ multiplex PCR; TCRdb's copy has only in-frame clones and lacks some. Clonal size and the V and J genes are those of that table, whereas D and trimming came from the DNA. The sample lists roughly 330,000 clones; around 82% were seen once. This clone was seen only once. The source of this sequence is a woman in her fifties or sixties with acute or convalescent COVID-19. J is TRBJ1-1 and V is TRBV14; 8 nucleotides line up with TRBD1. Sequencing was performed on peripheral blood. CDR3 protein: CASDSPGQADFMTEAFF. CDR3 nucleotides: TGTGCCAGCGACTCTCCGGGACAGGCGGATTTTATGACTGAAGCTTTCTTT. The full variable domain, with the rest looked up from reference TRBV14 and TRBJ1-1, is EAGVTQFPSHSVIEKGQTVTLRCDPISGHDNLYWYRRVMGKEIKFLLHFVKESKQDESGMPNNRFLAERTGGTYSTLKVQPAELEDSGVYFCASDSPGQADFMTEAFFGQGTRLTVV.